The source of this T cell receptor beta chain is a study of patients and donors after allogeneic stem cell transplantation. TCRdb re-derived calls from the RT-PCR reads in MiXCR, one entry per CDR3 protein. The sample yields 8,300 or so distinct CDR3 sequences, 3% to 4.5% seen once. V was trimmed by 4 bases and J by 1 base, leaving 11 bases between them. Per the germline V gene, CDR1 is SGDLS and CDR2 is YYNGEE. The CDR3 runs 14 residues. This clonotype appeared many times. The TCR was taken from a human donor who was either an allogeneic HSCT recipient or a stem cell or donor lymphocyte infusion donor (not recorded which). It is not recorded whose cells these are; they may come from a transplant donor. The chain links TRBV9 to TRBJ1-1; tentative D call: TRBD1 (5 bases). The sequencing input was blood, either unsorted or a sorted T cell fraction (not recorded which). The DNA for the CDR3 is TGTGCCAGCAGCATAAGGGGTTCGAACACTGAAGCTTTCTTT. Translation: CASSIRGSNTEAFF.